The entry that follows covers one T cell receptor beta chain sequence. There is no known antigen for this receptor. Base quality data are lacking; no much larger clone is found one base away. The data were taken from a study of shared T cell receptors in the human thymus (dated by TCRdb to the early 2020s). Regarding the complete study: The study examined how the human thymus generates shared, self-reactive T-cell receptor alpha chains.

The library was prepared using the immunoSEQ multiplex PCR assay. TCRdb carries this immuneACCESS record with in-frame sequences only. Its versions omit some clonotypes, under half of them owing to an unresolved V gene in the studies checked, with the rest unexplained. This sample gives about 730,000 clones in total; approximately 85% of them show up just once. Roughly 0.01% of the sample goes to the ten largest clones. CDR1 is given as LGHNA and CDR2 as YSLEER, both from the germline V gene. Including cysteine and phenylalanine, the CDR3 has 15 amino acids. Only the CDR3 portion is preserved as DNA: 45 bases, with reading frame beginning at the first base. V and J are trimmed by 1 base and 0 bases, and the gene matches miss 0 bases of the junction. The same sample was also used in a study of human thymus T cells. As described in the second report: Immunologically healthy infants undergoing open corrective cardiac surgery for congenital heart defects in Finland were used as donors. Thymus tissue was obtained as surgical resects removed during corrective cardiac surgery. V and J gene segment usage appeared biased in both thymic and peripheral blood repertoires. According to the related research, thymic TCR repertoires were highly overlapping among unrelated individuals. The study described the TCR alpha and beta repertoires in under 10 infant thymus samples and a handful of matching peripheral blood samples. Donor ages ranging from 7 to 244 days were recorded, and a handful of male and two female infants were included in the cohort. After being mechanically released from the tissue, thymocytes were kept at -70 degrees C in pellets of about 8.5-32 million cells. Genomic DNA was extracted from frozen cell pellets with a QIAsymphony instrument. Using the immunoSEQ multiplex PCR assay, the TCRB and TCRAD loci were amplified from a standardized quantity of quality-controlled genomic DNA. The V(D)J region was spanned by amplicons of a length sufficient to cover the CDR3 and to identify V and J genes. The amplicons were sequenced on an Illumina platform via the commercial immunoSEQ service. Primer bias and sequencing errors were corrected using previously described methods, and TCRAD and TCRB definitions followed the IMGT database. Analysis of the repertoires was done with immunoSEQ Analyzer 3.0 and VDJTools and included basic statistics, V/J segment usage, diversity estimates, rarefaction and pairwise overlap. Diversity was estimated with Chao1, ChaoE, Efron-Thisted, Shannon and inverse Simpson indices, and also on datasets down-sampled to the smallest sample. Repertoire overlap used strict matching of CDR3 nucleotide sequence, V gene and J gene, with Jaccard-based multidimensional scaling clustering. On average, about 800,000 unique TCRB clonotypes were obtained from thymus samples, compared with about 84,000 from blood samples.

The material sequenced was thymocytes. This TCR derives from a girl in the first two years of life with a congenital heart defect. Donor details come from another sample of the same person, matched by shared clones. Here the chain combines TRBV4-3 and TRBJ1-1; TRBD1 matches 9 bases in the middle. The sequenced DNA: TGCGCCAGCAGCCAAGGGACAGGGGTGAACACTGAAGCTTTCTTT. Its protein is CASSQGTGVNTEAFF.